What follows describes a single TCR beta chain. In this sample, this clone turned up a few times. Its antigen specificity is not known. Within one base of it there is no much larger clone, and no base qualities were kept. The record originates from a study of beta chain features in type 1 diabetes (dated by TCRdb to the late 2010s). Context from the whole study: Mean age, gender distribution, total cell number and subset yield were not different between patients and healthy donors. Across all samples, some 100,000,000 sorted cells were examined, and cell number per subset correlated strongly with RNA yield. In the study, TCRB repertoires of sorted circulating CD4+ T cell subsets from recently diagnosed type 1 diabetes patients were compared with those of matched healthy donors. Whereas all 30 or so donors provided naive and central memory subsets, regulatory and stem cell-like memory subsets were isolated from just 8 patients and about eight healthy donors. The paper as a whole reports these results and caveats: The naive, central memory and regulatory TCRB repertoires appeared to resemble one another more closely among patients than among healthy donors. Because cDNA rather than genomic DNA was sequenced, highly expressing activated cells could have been over-represented, although no difference in activation and CD3 levels was found between groups. A moderate but significant shortening of TCRB CDR3 length was observed in type 1 diabetes patients in all four CD4+ subsets. Patients with type 1 diabetes made fewer insertions and deleted more nucleotides at VDJ recombination sites, implying thymic rearrangement abnormalities. Because the HLA sub-analyses included only small numbers of individuals, any influence of HLA type on TCRB rearrangement was left unresolved. PCR might favor shorter templates, but patient and control samples were amplified and corrected together, so any skew would affect both groups equally.

Each donor gave one peripheral blood draw, approximately 120 mL on average, collected into heparinised tubes. Using a panel that included CD45RO, CCR7, CD25, CD127, CD95 and CD27, naive, central memory, regulatory and stem cell-like memory CD4+ T cells were sorted on a BD FACSAria II. A purity above 98% was achieved for all sorted populations. Right away, PBMCs were isolated by Lymphoprep density gradient centrifugation and were stained directly, with no culture step. Samples were stained and sorted in pairs, with one healthy donor and one patient per experiment, so that batch effects were minimized. CDR1 SGHRS and CDR2 YFSETQ are derived from the germline V gene. Trimming at the junction amounts to 0 bases on V and 7 bases on J, and the germline ends lie 11 bases apart. The CDR3 runs 13 residues from the cysteine to the phenylalanine. Only the CDR3 portion is preserved as DNA: 39 bases, with reading frame beginning at the first base.

The entire amount of isolated RNA was reverse transcribed using the High Capacity cDNA Reverse Transcription Kit, so the sequenced TCRB transcripts were expressed ones. Deep immunoSEQ sequencing was performed on naive, central memory and regulatory T cell samples, with an average of around 3.5 million total reads per sample. After sorted cells were lysed in RLT buffer, RNA was extracted with DNase-treated RNeasy Micro or Mini kits, with the choice depending on cell number. Each cell subset was processed separately to prevent cross-contamination, with patient and healthy donor samples processed together. Using the immunoSEQ multiplex PCR, TCRB sequences were amplified from cDNA into 87-bp fragments spanning the CDR3 region. Sequencing of the amplicons was performed on the Illumina HiSeq platform. Concerning the study's data processing: PCR bias was computationally corrected using synthetic template baselines, reads within Hamming distance 2 were collapsed, and singletons that could not be merged were discarded. Reads were aligned against IMGT so that V, D and J genes, CDR3 length and insertions or deletions at six rearrangement sites could be assigned. Within each subset, clonotype counts were normalized to the number of sorted cells before true diversity and Gini coefficients were calculated with the tcR R package. The overlap coefficient, calculated on TCRB nucleotide sequences, was used to quantify repertoire sharing. Out-of-frame TCRB sequences from naive cells were analyzed as a proxy for the pre-selection repertoire. As stored in TCRdb, this immuneACCESS dataset retains in-frame rearrangements with V and J assigned. A fraction of the clones does not appear; measured against another copy, unresolved V genes explain less than half of the discrepancy, and the remainder lacks a known reason. Clone size and V and J calls were adopted from that table, with D and trimming inferred from the DNA. The sample table shows roughly 450,000 clones, and more than 9.5% are seen once. The top ten hold 0.045% to 0.05% of the sample.

The receptor comes from a young woman in good health. The chain couples TRBV5-1 to TRBJ2-7; a tentative D call is TRBD2 (6 bases match). Sequencing was done on a sample of naive CD4+ T cells from blood. In the paper's terms, the cell subset or site label means: true naive CD4+ T cells. CDR3 reads: CASSLVRGIEQYF. DNA sequence: TGCGCCAGCAGCTTGGTTCGCGGGATTGAGCAGTACTTC.